These 20 T cell receptor beta chains were sequenced from one sample in a study of T-cell reconstitution after alpha-beta-depleted transplantation in children. TCRbeta library preparation incorporated unique molecular identifiers. TCRdb used MiXCR to reprocess the PCR reads, holding one entry per CDR3 protein. The table has 280,000 or so distinct CDR3 sequences, around 10% seen once. Sample: peripheral blood, taken 180 days after TCRalphabeta/CD19-depleted stem cell transplant. The receptors originated from a male patient aged 2 to 9 who had a stem cell transplant for chronic granulomatous disease, so the T cells may come from the graft donor.

This clonotype was observed many times. The CDR3 DNA follows: TGTGCCAGCAGTATTCTCCAGACTAGCATAGACACAGATACGCAGTATTTT. This sequence encodes CASSILQTSIDTDTQYF. J is TRBJ2-3 and V is TRBV27, with 7 bases identical to TRBD2. V lost 5 bases to trimming and J lost 2 bases; unmatched junction nucleotides: 13. Germline V lookup: CDR1 MNHEY, CDR2 SMNVEV (reference sequence). This CDR3 is built from 17 residues.

At least ten counts were recorded for this clonotype. This chain uses TRBV12-3 or TRBV12-4 with TRBJ2-7; D ambiguous. The V and J ends lost 3 bases and 6 bases respectively, with 15 bases between them. The CDR3 length is 14 residues. The CDR3 here is CASSLSGSSGEQYF. In DNA form, the CDR3 reads TGTGCCAGCAGTTTGTCAGGTTCATCGGGCGAGCAGTACTTC.

This clonotype was recorded many times. The genes are TRBV28 and TRBJ1-6; 10 bases line up with TRBD1. Germline CDR1 and CDR2: MDHEN and SYDVKM. The V and J ends lost 5 bases and 6 bases, in that order; junction bases with no gene match: 4. This CDR3 has 15 residues. CDR3 sequence: CASSRTGGSNSPLHF. CDR3 DNA: TGTGCCAGCAGTAGGACAGGGGGTAGTAATTCACCCCTCCACTTT.

Ten or more counts support this clonotype. The gene calls are TRBV5-1 and TRBJ2-2; D remains unclear. The V gene lost 5 bases and the J gene lost 0 bases, with 8 bases spanning the gap. Germline CDR1 is SGHRS and CDR2 is YFSETQ. The CDR3 covers 14 residues. CDR3 nucleotides: TGCGCCAGCAGTTCGACACCGAACACCGGGGAGCTGTTTTTT. It is translated as CASSSTPNTGELFF.

This clonotype was counted at least ten times. V gene TRBV5-1 combines with J gene TRBJ1-1; 7 bases agree with TRBD1. Germline V gives CDR1 SGHRS, CDR2 YFSETQ. The CDR3 sequence is 15 residues long. Losses at the gene ends were 4 bases for V and 3 bases for J; bases not matched to a gene: 9. The CDR3 nucleotides are TGCGCCAGCAGCCCTCGCAAGGGGGCGGACACTGAAGCTTTCTTT. It translates to CASSPRKGADTEAFF.

Ten or more counts support this clonotype. The J gene is TRBJ2-7, the V gene TRBV18; 8 nucleotides agree with TRBD1. The V segment lost 3 bases and the J segment 6 bases; nucleotides outside the gene matches: 4. The germline V gene has CDR1 KGHSH and CDR2 LQKENI. This CDR3 spans 13 amino acids. Written as DNA, the CDR3 is TGTGCCAGCTCACCGTCGGACAGGGCCGAGCAGTACTTC. It translates to CASSPSDRAEQYF.

This clonotype was recorded many times. The chain has TRBV20-1 and TRBJ2-1, with 11 bases aligning to TRBD2. Germline V CDR1 and CDR2: DFQATT, SNEGSKA (reference sequence). CDR3 length: 15 residues. With V trimmed by 7 bases and J by 9 bases, 14 bases remained unmatched. CDR3 sequence (DNA): TGCAGTGGGGGTGGGGCTAGCGGGAGGTCCGGTGAGCAGTTCTTC. It encodes CSGGGASGRSGEQFF.

This clonotype showed up many times. The chain couples TRBV5-6 to TRBJ2-1; D is perhaps TRBD1 or TRBD2 (5 bases each). There are 15 residues in the CDR3. Trimming cost V 0 bases and J 8 bases, with 15 bases left between them. Germline-derived CDR1 and CDR2 are SGHDT and YYEEEE. The CDR3 region has the DNA TGTGCCAGCAGCTTGGTTGGGGGTGATCGGGATGAGCAGTTCTTC. Translated, it gives CASSLVGGDRDEQFF.

This clonotype was counted at least ten times. The genes are TRBV27 and TRBJ2-7; a weak D match, TRBD1 (6 bases). There are 15 residues in the CDR3. Germline V gene sequence: CDR1 MNHEY, CDR2 SMNVEV (reference sequence). Trimming removed 7 bases at V and 1 base at J, with 17 bases between. DNA for the CDR3: TGTGCCAGCACCCCATGGGGGCCGAGTTCCTACGAGCAGTACTTC. This encodes CASTPWGPSSYEQYF.

This clonotype has a count of ten or more. V and J are TRBV7-9 and TRBJ2-1; 7 positions agree with TRBD2. V gave up 5 bases and J gave up 5 bases; unmatched junction bases: 9. This CDR3 has 15 amino acids. Germline CDR1 is SEHNR and CDR2 is FQNEAQ (reference sequence). This CDR3 is CASSLGGGQHNEQFF. CDR3 nucleotide sequence: TGTGCCAGCAGCCTGGGGGGGGGTCAACACAATGAGCAGTTCTTC.

This clonotype came up many times. The chain couples TRBV5-1 to TRBJ1-2, with D possibly being TRBD1 (6 bases). Trimming pared 0 bases from V and 4 bases from J, leaving 10 bases between. The germline V gene has CDR1 SGHRS and CDR2 YFSETQ. The CDR3 is 14 residues long. This chain's CDR3 is CASSLEGTLYGYTF. Here the CDR3 DNA reads TGCGCCAGCAGCTTGGAAGGGACACTCTATGGCTACACCTTC.

This clonotype was counted many times. This sequence joins TRBV6-5 and TRBJ2-2, with 10 bases identical to TRBD1. Germline CDR1 and CDR2: MNHEY and SVGAGI. The CDR3 contains 17 residues. Trimming at V came to 0 bases and at J to 7 bases, leaving 8 bases not matched to a gene. Written as DNA, the CDR3 is TGTGCCAGCAGTTACTCACCGACAGGGGGCGGTCACGGGGAGCTGTTTTTT. Amino acids: CASSYSPTGGGHGELFF.

This clonotype occurred many times. The J gene is TRBJ1-1, the V gene TRBV28; TRBD1 might be the D (5 bases). Trimming shortened V by 1 base and J by 6 bases, and 9 bases separated the two germline ends. The CDR3 consists of 13 residues. CDR1 is MDHEN, CDR2 SYDVKM, per germline. CDR3: CASSLLGTAEAFF. The CDR3 DNA reads as TGTGCCAGCAGTTTATTAGGGACGGCTGAAGCTTTCTTT. Variable domain in full (rest from reference TRBV28 and TRBJ1-1): DVKVTQSSRYLVKRTGEKVFLECVQDMDHENMFWYRQDPGLGLRLIYFSYDVKMKEKGDIPEGYSVSREKKERFSLILESASTNQTSMYLCASSLLGTAEAFFGQGTRLTVV.

This clonotype was found many times. The chain uses TRBV6-5 and TRBJ2-7, with 7 positions matching TRBD2. J lost 2 bases, V lost 9 bases, and 10 bases had no gene match. This CDR3 has 14 residues. The V gene's germline CDR1 is MNHEY and CDR2 SVGAGI. CDR3 sequence reads: CASNRASGAYEQYF. For the CDR3, the DNA is TGTGCCAGTAATAGGGCTAGCGGTGCCTACGAGCAGTACTTC.

This clonotype has just a few counts. The J gene is TRBJ2-7, the V gene TRBV5-1, with TRBD2 matching 10 bases. This CDR3 comprises 15 residues. After removal of 2 bases from V and 0 bases from J, the junction contained 2 bases not matched to a gene. CDR1 and CDR2 (germline): SGHRS, YFSETQ. CDR3 residues: CASSFRTSGSYEQYF. The CDR3 DNA follows: TGCGCCAGCAGCTTCCGGACTAGCGGCTCCTACGAGCAGTACTTC.

As concerns this clonotype: A single base separates this from a much larger clone, so it may be a read error. This chain links TRBV7-9 with TRBJ2-1; D is tentatively TRBD1 or TRBD2 (6 bases each). The germline CDR1 and CDR2 sequences are SEHNR and FQNEAQ (reference sequence). The CDR3 length is 12 residues. This chain's CDR3 is CATSLGGYEQFF. CDR3 DNA sequence: TGTGCCACCAGCTTAGGGGGGTATGAGCAGTTCTTC.

The sample holds many counts of this clonotype. The chain couples TRBV14 to TRBJ2-7; possible D gene TRBD2, 6 bases. The V gene lost 0 bases and the J gene lost 5 bases, with 14 bases spanning the gap. Germline V gene lookup returns CDR1 SGHDN and CDR2 FVKESK. This CDR3 region has 15 residues. CDR3 region: CASSQDWLEGNEQYF. DNA for the CDR3: TGTGCCAGCAGCCAAGATTGGTTGGAGGGTAACGAGCAGTACTTC.

This clonotype was picked up many times. The CDR3 reads CSARGGGSSYEQYF. CDR3 bases: TGCAGTGCTCGAGGGGGCGGGTCTTCCTACGAGCAGTACTTC. This chain links TRBV20-1 with TRBJ2-7, with TRBD1 matching 7 bases. The V gene's germline CDR1 is DFQATT and CDR2 SNEGSKA (reference sequence). The CDR3 spans 14 residues. Unmatched junction bases numbered 8, after V lost 5 bases and J lost 1 base.

This clonotype was counted ten times or more. The CDR3 here is CIVTGGDGYTF. The CDR3 DNA reads TGCATCGTGACAGGGGGCGATGGCTACACCTTC. The chain carries TRBV29-1 and TRBJ1-2, with 10 bases identical to TRBD1. This CDR3 spans 11 amino acids. CDR1 is SQVTM and CDR2 is ANQGSEA in the germline V gene.

This clonotype has ten or more counts. The rearrangement links TRBV12-3 or TRBV12-4 to TRBJ1-1, with D unclear. Trimming shortened V by 5 bases and J by 12 bases, and 22 bases separated the two germline ends. CDR3 length equals 14 residues. The CDR3 is CASSLQMPGSTSFF. CDR3 sequence (DNA): TGTGCCAGCAGTCTCCAAATGCCGGGATCCACTTCTTTCTTT.